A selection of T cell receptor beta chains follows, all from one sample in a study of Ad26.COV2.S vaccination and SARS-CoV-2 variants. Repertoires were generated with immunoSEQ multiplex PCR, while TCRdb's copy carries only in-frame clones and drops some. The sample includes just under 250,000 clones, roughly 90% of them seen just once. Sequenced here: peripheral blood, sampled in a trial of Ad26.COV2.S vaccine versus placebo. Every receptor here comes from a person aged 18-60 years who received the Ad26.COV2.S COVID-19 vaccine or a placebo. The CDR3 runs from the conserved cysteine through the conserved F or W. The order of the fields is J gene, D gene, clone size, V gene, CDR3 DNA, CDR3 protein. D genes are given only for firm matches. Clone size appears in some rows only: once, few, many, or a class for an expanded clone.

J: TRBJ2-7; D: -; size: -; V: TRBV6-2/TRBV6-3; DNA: TGTGCCAGCAGTTACCCGACGCAAACCTACGAGCAGTACTTC; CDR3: CASSYPTQTYEQYF
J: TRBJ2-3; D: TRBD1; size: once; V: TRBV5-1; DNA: TGCGCCAGCAGCCCGGGACAGGCTCGCACAGATACGCAGTATTTT; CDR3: CASSPGQARTDTQYF
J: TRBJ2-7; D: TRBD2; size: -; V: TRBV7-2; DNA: TGTGCCAGCAGTTCCAGCCCCAGCGGGGTGGTTTCCTACGAGCAGTACTTC; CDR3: CASSSSPSGVVSYEQYF
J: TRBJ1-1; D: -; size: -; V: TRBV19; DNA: TGTGCCAGTAGTCAGGATGGAGGGTATCGCACTGAAGCTTTCTTT; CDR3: CASSQDGGYRTEAFF
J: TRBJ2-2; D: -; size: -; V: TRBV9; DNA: TGTGCCAGCAGCGTAGTAGGGGAGGCCGGGGAGCTGTTTTTT; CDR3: CASSVVGEAGELFF
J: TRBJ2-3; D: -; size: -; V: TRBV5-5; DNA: TGTGCCAGCGGTGGACACACAGATACGCAGTATTTT; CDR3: CASGGHTDTQYF
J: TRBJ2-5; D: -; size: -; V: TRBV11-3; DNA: TGTGCCAGCAGCTTAAAGCAGAATCAAGAGACCCAGTACTTC; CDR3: CASSLKQNQETQYF
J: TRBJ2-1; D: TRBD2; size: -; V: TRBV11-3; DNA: TGTGCCAGCAGCTTAGATTTCGGGCGGGAGGACAATGAGCAGTTCTTC; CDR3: CASSLDFGREDNEQFF
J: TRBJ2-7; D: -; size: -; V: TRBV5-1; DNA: TGCGCCAGCAGCTTGGTTCAGGCGAACGAGCAGTACTTC; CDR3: CASSLVQANEQYF
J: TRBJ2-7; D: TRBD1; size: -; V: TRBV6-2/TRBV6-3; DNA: TGTGCCAGCAGTTACTCGGGCAGGGGGCGAGAGCAGTACTTC; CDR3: CASSYSGRGREQYF
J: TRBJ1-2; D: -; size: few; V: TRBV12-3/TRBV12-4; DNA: TGTGCCAGCAGCTTAGGACAAAACTATGGCTACACCTTC; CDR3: CASSLGQNYGYTF
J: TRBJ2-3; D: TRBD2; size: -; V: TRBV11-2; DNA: TGTGCCAGCAGCTTAGTGGGGGAGGGCTCCGATACGCAGTATTTT; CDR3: CASSLVGEGSDTQYF
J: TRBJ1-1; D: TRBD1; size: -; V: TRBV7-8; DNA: TGTGCCAGCAGCGCTGGGACAGGGACGACTGAAGCTTTCTTT; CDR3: CASSAGTGTTEAFF
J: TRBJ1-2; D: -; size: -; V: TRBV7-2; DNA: TGTGCCAGCAGCTTAATAGTAGTTGGACTTGCGGATGGCTACACCTTC; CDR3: CASSLIVVGLADGYTF
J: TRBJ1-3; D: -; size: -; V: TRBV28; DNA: TGTGCCAGCAGTTTTCCAATGACGTCCTTCTCTGGAAACACCATATATTTT; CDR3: CASSFPMTSFSGNTIYF
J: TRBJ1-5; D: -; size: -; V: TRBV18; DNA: TGTGCCAGCTCACCACAGGGGTTAAATCAGCCCCAGCATTTT; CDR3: CASSPQGLNQPQHF
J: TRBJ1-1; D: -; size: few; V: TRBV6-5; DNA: TGTGCCAGCAGTTACTCCGGATTAAACACTGAAGCTTTCTTT; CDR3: CASSYSGLNTEAFF
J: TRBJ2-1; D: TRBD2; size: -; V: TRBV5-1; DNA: TGCGCCAGCAGCTCTAGCGGAAGCTCCTACAATGAGCAGTTCTTC; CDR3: CASSSSGSSYNEQFF
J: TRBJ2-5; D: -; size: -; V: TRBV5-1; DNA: TGCGCCAGCAGGGAGGGTCGTCCCCGGGACGAGACCCAGTACTTC; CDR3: CASREGRPRDETQYF
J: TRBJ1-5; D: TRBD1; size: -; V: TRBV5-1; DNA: TGCGCCAGCAGCCTACAGGGGGCAGGGCAGCCCCAGCATTTT; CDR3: CASSLQGAGQPQHF
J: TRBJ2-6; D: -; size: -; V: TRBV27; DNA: TGTGCCAGCACCACGGGACATCCTTTCTCTGGGGCCAACGTCCTGACTTTC; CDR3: CASTTGHPFSGANVLTF
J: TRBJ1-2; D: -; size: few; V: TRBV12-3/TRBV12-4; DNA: TGTGCCAGCAGTTTAGGACAGGGCTACACCTTC; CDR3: CASSLGQGYTF
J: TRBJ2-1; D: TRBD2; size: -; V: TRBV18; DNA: TGTGCCAGCTCACCACGGACTAGCAGGCATGAGCAGTTCTTC; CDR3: CASSPRTSRHEQFF
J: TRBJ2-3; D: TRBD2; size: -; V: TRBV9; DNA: TGTGCCAGCAGCGTAGAGGGACTAACTAGCACAGATACGCAGTATTTT; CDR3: CASSVEGLTSTDTQYF
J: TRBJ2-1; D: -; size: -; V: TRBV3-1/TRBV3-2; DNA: TGTGCCAGCAGCCAAGGGGAACGACAGGCGAGGGGGATTTCGAATGAGCAGTTCTTC; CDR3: CASSQGERQARGISNEQFF
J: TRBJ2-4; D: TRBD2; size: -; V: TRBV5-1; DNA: TGCGCCAGCAGCCCCTGGGTTAGCGGGGGAGTAGCCAAAAACATTCAGTACTTC; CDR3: CASSPWVSGGVAKNIQYF
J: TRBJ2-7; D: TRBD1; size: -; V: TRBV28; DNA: TGTGCCAGCAGTCGATCCGGGACAGGGGTCTACGAGCAGTACTTC; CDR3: CASSRSGTGVYEQYF
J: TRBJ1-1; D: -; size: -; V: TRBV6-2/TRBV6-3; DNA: TGTGCCAGCAGTTACCCTCTCGGGGGGCGGACTGAAGCTTTCTTT; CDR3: CASSYPLGGRTEAFF
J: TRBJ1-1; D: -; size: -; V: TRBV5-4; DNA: TGTGCCAGCAGCCCCATGGGAGGGCCCAACACTGAAGCTTTCTTT; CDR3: CASSPMGGPNTEAFF
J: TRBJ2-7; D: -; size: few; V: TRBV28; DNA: TGTGCCAGCAGTGGGGGGCGGAGCTCCTACGAGCAGTACTTC; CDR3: CASSGGRSSYEQYF
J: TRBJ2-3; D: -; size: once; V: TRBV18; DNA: TGTGCCAGCTCACCCTCTTTTCGTTTAGCGGACACAGATACGCAGTATTTT; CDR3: CASSPSFRLADTDTQYF
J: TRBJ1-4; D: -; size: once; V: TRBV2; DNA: TGTGCCAGCAGTGAAGCGTTGGGGGGCGGGAATGAAAAACTGTTTTTT; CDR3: CASSEALGGGNEKLFF
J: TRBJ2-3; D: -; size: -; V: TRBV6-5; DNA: TGTGCCAGCAGTCAAAGGGATACGCAGTATTTT; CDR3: CASSQRDTQYF
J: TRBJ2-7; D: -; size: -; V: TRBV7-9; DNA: TGTGCCAGCAGCCCCCTGGTCGATACGGGCGAGCAGTACTTC; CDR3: CASSPLVDTGEQYF
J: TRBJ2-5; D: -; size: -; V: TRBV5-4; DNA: TGTGCCAGCAGCTTGGCTGCGAGAGTCCAGGGGCAAGAGACCCAGTACTTC; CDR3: CASSLAARVQGQETQYF
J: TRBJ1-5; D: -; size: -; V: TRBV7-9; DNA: TGTGCCAGCGGAGGTGGCAATCAGCCCCAGCATTTT; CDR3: CASGGGNQPQHF
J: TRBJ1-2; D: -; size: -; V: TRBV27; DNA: TGTGCCAGCAGTGCCCACGACGGGAGTTCTAACTATGGCTACACCTTC; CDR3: CASSAHDGSSNYGYTF
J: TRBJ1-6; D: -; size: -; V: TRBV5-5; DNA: TGTGCCAGCAGCTTGGGGCCGGGCTCCTATAATTCACCCCTCCACTTT; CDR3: CASSLGPGSYNSPLHF
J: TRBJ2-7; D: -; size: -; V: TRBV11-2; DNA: TGTGCCAGCAGCTTTCGAAGCGGGTACGAGCAGTACTTC; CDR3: CASSFRSGYEQYF
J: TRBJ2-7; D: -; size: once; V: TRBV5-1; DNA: TGCGCCAGCAGCCTCCCGGGTCACTACGAGCAGTACTTC; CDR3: CASSLPGHYEQYF
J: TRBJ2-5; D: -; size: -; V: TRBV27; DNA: TGTGCCAGCAAAGTCCAGGGCCGGGGGACCCAGTACTTC; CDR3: CASKVQGRGTQYF
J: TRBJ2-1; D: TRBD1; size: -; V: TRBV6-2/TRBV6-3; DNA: TGTGCCAGCAGTTACGGGCGTCAGGGGGAGTTCTTC; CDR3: CASSYGRQGEFF
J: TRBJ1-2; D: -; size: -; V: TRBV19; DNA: TGTGCCAGTAGTATATTCCCCGACCGGGTCGATGGCTACACCTTC; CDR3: CASSIFPDRVDGYTF
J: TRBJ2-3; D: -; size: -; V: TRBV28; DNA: TGTGCCAGCAGTTGGGACCACCGATCTCCCACAGATACGCAGTATTTT; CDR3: CASSWDHRSPTDTQYF
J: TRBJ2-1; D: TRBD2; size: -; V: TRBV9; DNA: TGTGCCAGCAGCGCAACACGACTAGCGGGGGGGCCGTCTGAGCAGTTCTTC; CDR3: CASSATRLAGGPSEQFF
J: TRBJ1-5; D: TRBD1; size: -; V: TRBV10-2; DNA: TGCGCCAGCAGTGAGAGAGGGGGCGCGGGGAATCAGCCCCAGCATTTT; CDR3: CASSERGGAGNQPQHF
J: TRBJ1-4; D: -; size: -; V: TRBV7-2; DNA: TGTGCCAGCAGCTTTCACGGCACCCGACTGTTTTTT; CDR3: CASSFHGTRLFF
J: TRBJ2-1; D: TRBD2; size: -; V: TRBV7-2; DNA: TGTGCCAGCAGCTTAGAGGGGACTAGCGGGAGGAGTGAGCAGTTCTTC; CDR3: CASSLEGTSGRSEQFF
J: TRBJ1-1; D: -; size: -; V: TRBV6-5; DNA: TGTGCCAGCAGTTACTCTTCGAAAGACCCTGAAGCTTTCTTT; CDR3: CASSYSSKDPEAFF
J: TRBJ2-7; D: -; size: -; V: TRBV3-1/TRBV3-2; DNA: TGTGCCAGCAGCCGATTCTCCTACGAGCAGTACTTC; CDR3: CASSRFSYEQYF
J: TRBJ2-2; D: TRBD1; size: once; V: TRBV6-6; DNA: TGTGCCAGCAGTCTAACCGGGACAGGGGTATGGACCGGGGAGCTGTTTTTT; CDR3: CASSLTGTGVWTGELFF
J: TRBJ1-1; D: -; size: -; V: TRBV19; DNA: TGTGCCAGTAGTATGGGACCCCCTGGGAGCTTCTTT; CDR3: CASSMGPPGSFF
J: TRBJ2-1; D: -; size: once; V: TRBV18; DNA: TGTGCCAGCTCACCCGGGACTCTCACCTACAATGAGCAGTTCTTC; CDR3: CASSPGTLTYNEQFF
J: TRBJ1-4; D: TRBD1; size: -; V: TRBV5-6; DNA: TGTGCCAGCAACCCCCGTGGTGGGACAGGGTTTCATGAAAAACTGTTTTTT; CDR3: CASNPRGGTGFHEKLFF
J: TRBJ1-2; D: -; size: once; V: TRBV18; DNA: TGTGCCAGCTCACCACAGGGGACCTATGGCTACACCTTC; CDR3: CASSPQGTYGYTF